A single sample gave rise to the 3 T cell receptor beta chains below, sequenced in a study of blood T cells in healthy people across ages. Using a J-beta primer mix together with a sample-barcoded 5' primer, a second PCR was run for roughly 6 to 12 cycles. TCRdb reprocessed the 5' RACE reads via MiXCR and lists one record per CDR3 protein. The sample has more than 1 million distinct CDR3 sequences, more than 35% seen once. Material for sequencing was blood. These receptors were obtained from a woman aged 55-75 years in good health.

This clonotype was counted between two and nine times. Here the CDR3 reads CASRDDPGAKNIQYF. CDR3 coding DNA: TGTGCCAGCAGGGACGACCCGGGGGCCAAAAACATTCAGTACTTC. V gene TRBV2 combines with J gene TRBJ2-4, with a weak D call TRBD2 (5 bases). Germline V gene sequence: CDR1 SNHLY, CDR2 FYNNEI. This CDR3 has 15 amino acids. V was clipped by 6 bases and J by 1 base, with 13 bases between them.

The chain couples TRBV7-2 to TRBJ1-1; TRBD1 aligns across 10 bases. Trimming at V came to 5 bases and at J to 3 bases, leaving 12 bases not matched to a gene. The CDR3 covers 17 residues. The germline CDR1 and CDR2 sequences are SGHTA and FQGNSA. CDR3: CASSRRRGTGAYTEAFF. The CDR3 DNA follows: TGTGCCAGCAGCAGACGTAGGGGGACAGGGGCGTACACTGAAGCTTTCTTT.

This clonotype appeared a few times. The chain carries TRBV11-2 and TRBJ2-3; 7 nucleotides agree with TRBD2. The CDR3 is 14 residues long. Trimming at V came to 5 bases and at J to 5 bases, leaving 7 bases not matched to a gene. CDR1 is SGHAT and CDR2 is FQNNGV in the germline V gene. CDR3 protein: CASSPTSAQDTQYF. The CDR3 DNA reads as TGTGCCAGCAGCCCCACTAGCGCCCAAGATACGCAGTATTTT. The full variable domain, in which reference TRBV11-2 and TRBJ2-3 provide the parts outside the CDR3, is EAGVAQSPRYKIIEKRQSVAFWCNPISGHATLYWYQQILGQGPKLLIQFQNNGVVDDSQLPKDRFSAERLKGVDSTLKIQPAKLEDSAVYLCASSPTSAQDTQYFGPGTRLTVL.